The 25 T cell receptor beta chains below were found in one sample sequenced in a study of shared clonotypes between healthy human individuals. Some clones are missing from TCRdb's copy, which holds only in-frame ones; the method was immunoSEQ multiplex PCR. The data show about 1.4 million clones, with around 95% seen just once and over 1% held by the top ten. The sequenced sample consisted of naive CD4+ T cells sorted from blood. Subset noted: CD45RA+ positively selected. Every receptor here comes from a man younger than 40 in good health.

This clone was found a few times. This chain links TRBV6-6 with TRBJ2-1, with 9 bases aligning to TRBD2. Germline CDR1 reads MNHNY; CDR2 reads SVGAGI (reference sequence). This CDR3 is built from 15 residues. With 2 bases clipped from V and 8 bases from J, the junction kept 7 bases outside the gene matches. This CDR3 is CASSYPSGTRDEQFF. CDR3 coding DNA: TGTGCCAGCAGTTACCCTAGCGGGACCAGGGATGAGCAGTTCTTC.

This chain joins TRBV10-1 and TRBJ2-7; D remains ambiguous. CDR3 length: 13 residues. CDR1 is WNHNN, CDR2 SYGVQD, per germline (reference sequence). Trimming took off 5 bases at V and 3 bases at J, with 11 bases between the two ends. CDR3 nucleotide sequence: TGCGCCAGCAGTCCCGGGCCTAACTACGAGCAGTACTTC. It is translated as CASSPGPNYEQYF.

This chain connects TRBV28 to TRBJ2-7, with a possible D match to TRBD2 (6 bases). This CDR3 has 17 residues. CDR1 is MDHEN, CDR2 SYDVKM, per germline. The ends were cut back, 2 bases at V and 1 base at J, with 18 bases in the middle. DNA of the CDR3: TGTGCCAGCAGTTTAGGCTCCAGTGGAGGGAGATCCTACGAGCAGTACTTC. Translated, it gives CASSLGSSGGRSYEQYF.

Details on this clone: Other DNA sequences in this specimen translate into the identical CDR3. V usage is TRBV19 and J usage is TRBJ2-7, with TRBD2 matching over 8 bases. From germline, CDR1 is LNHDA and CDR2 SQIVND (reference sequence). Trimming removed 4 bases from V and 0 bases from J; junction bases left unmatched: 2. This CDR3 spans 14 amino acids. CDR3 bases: TGTGCCAGTAGTACGGGAGGGAGCTCCTACGAGCAGTACTTC. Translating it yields CASSTGGSSYEQYF.

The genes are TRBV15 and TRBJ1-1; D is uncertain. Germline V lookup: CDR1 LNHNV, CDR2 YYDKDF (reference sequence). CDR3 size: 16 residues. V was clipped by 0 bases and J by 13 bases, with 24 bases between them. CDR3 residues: CATSRDLVIAAATDFF. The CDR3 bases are TGTGCCACCAGCAGAGATTTGGTAATAGCAGCCGCCACGGATTTCTTT.

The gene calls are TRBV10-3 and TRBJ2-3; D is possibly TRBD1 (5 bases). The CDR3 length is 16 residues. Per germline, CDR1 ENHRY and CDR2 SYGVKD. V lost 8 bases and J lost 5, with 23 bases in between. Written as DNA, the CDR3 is TGTGCCATCTCCTCCCCCCGCAGGGAATATCTAGATACGCAGTATTTT. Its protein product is CAISSPRREYLDTQYF.

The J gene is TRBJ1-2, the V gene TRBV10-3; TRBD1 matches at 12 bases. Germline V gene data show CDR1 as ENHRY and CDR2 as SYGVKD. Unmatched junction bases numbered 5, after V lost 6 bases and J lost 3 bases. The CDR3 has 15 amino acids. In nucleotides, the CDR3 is TGTGCCATCAGAACGGGACAGGGGGCTGACTATGGCTACACCTTC. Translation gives CAIRTGQGADYGYTF.

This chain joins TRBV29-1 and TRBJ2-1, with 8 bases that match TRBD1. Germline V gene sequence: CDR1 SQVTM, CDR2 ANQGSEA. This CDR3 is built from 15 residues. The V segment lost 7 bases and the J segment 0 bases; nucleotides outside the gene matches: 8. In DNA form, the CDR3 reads TGCAGCGCTTCGGGACAGGCCAGCTCCTACAATGAGCAGTTCTTC. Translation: CSASGQASSYNEQFF.

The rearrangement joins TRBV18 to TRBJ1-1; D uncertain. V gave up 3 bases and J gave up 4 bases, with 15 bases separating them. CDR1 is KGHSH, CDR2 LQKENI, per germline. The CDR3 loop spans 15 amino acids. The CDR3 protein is CASSPANGPITEAFF. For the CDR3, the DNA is TGTGCCAGCTCACCCGCTAATGGACCCATCACTGAAGCTTTCTTT.

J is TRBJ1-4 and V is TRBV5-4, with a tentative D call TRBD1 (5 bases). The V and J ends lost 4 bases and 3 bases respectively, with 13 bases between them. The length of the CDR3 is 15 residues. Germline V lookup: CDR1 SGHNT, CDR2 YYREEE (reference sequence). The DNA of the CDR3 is TGTGCCAGCAGCAAAGGAAGGGGTCCTAATGAAAAACTGTTTTTT. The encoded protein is CASSKGRGPNEKLFF. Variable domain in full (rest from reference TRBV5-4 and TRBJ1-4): ETGVTQSPTHLIKTRGQQVTLRCSSQSGHNTVSWYQQALGQGPQFIFQYYREEENGRGNFPPRFSGLQFPNYSSELNVNALELDDSALYLCASSKGRGPNEKLFFGSGTQLSVL.

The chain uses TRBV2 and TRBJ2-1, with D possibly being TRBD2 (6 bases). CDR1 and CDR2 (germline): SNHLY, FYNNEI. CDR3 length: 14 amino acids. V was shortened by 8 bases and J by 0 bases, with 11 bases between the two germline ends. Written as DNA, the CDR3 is TGTGCCAGCGCGGGGATGCGCTCCTACAATGAGCAGTTCTTC. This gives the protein CASAGMRSYNEQFF. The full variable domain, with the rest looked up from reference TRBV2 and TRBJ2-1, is EPEVTQTPSHQVTQMGQEVILRCVPISNHLYFYWYRQILGQKVEFLVSFYNNEISEKSEIFDDQFSVERPDGSNFTLKIRSTKLEDSAMYFCASAGMRSYNEQFFGPGTRLTVL.

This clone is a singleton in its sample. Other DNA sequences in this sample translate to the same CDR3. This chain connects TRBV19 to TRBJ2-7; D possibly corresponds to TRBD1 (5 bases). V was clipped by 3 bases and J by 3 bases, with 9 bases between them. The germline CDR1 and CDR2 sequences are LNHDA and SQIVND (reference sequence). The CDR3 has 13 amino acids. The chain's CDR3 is CASSIGQGYEQYF. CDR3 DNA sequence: TGTGCCAGTAGTATTGGGCAGGGCTACGAGCAGTACTTC.

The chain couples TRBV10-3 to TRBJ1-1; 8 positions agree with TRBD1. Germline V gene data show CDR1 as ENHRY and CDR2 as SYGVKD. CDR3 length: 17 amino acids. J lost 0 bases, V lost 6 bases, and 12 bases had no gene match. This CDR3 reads CAIRGQGLDGMNTEAFF. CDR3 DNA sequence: TGTGCCATCAGAGGACAGGGTCTGGACGGCATGAACACTGAAGCTTTCTTT.

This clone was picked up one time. The CDR3 DNA sequence: TGTGCCAGCAGGACTCCGGGACTAGCGGGGGTCAATGAGCAGTTCTTC. Translation: CASRTPGLAGVNEQFF. The gene calls are TRBV6-6 and TRBJ2-1, with 14 bases lining up with TRBD2. The ends lost 6 bases at V and 6 bases at J; junction bases unmatched: 7. Germline values: CDR1 MNHNY, CDR2 SVGAGI (reference sequence). The CDR3 runs 16 residues.

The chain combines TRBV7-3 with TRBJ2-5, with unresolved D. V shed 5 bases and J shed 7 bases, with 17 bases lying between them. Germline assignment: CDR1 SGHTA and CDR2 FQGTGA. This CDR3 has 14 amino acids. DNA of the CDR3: TGTGCCAGCAGCCTTGGGGTAGGACCGGGGACCCAGTACTTC. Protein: CASSLGVGPGTQYF.

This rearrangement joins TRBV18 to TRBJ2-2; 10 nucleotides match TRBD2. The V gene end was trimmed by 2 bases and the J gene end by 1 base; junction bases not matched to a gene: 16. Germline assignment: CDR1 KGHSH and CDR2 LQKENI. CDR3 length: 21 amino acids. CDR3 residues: CASSPKTLAGEDLWNTGELFF. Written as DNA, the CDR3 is TGTGCCAGCTCACCAAAGACCCTAGCGGGAGAAGATTTGTGGAACACCGGGGAGCTGTTTTTT.

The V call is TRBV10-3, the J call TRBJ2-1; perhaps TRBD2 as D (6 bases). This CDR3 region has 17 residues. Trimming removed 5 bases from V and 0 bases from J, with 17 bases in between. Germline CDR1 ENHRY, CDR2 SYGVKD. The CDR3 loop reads CAISTINSGSSYNEQFF. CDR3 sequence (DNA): TGTGCCATCAGTACCATAAATAGCGGAAGCTCCTACAATGAGCAGTTCTTC.

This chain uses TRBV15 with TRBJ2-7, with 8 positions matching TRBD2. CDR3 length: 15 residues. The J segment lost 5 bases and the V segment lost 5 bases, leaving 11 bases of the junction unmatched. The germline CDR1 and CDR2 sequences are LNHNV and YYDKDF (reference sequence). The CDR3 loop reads CATSSSGFALHEQYF. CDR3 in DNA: TGTGCCACCAGCTCTAGCGGGTTCGCTCTTCACGAGCAGTACTTC. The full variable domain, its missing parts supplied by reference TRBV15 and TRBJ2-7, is DAMVIQNPRYQVTQFGKPVTLSCSQTLNHNVMYWYQQKSSQAPKLLFHYYDKDFNNEADTPDNFQSRRPNTSFCFLDIRSPGLGDTAMYLCATSSSGFALHEQYFGPGTRLTVT.

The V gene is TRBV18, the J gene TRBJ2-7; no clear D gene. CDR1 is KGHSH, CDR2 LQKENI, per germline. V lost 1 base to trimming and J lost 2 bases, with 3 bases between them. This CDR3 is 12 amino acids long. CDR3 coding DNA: TGTGCCAGCTCACCACAGACCTACGAGCAGTACTTC. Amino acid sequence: CASSPQTYEQYF.

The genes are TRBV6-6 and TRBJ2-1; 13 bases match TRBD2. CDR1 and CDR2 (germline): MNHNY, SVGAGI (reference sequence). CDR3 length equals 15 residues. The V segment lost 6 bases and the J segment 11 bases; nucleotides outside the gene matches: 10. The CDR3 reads CASRAPGLAGIQQFF. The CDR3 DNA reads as TGTGCCAGCAGAGCACCGGGACTAGCGGGAATTCAGCAGTTCTTC.

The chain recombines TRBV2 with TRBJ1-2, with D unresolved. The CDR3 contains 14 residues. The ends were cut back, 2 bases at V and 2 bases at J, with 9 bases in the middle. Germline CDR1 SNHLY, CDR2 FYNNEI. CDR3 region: CASSENSQNYGYTF. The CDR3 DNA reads TGTGCCAGCAGTGAAAACAGCCAAAACTATGGCTACACCTTC.

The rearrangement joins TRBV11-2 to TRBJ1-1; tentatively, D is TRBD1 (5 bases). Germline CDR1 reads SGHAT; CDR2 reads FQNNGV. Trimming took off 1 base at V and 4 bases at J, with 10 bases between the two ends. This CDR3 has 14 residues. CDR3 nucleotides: TGTGCCAGCAGCTTAGTGGGCAGGGTCACTGAAGCTTTCTTT. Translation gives CASSLVGRVTEAFF.

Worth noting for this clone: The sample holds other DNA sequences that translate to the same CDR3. CDR3 region: CASSRQGETQYF. In DNA form, the CDR3 reads TGTGCCAGCAGCCGTCAAGGCGAGACCCAGTACTTC. V usage is TRBV14 and J usage is TRBJ2-5; D is unclear. The CDR3 sequence is 12 residues long. Germline V CDR1 and CDR2: SGHDN, FVKESK. Trimming took off 4 bases at V and 5 bases at J, with 8 bases between the two ends.

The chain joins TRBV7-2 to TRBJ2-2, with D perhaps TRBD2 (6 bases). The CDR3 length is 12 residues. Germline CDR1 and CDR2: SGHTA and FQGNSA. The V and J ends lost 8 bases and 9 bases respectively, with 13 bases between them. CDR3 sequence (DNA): TGTGCCAGCGGCGGGGCGGGGCGGGAGCTGTTTTTT. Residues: CASGGAGRELFF.

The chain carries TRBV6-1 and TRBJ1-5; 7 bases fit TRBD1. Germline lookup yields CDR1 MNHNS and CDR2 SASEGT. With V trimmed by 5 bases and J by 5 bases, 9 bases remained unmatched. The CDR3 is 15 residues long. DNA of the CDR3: TGTGCCAGCAGTAGGGGGGGAGGGGGCCATCAGCCCCAGCATTTT. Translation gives CASSRGGGGHQPQHF.